Listed below are T cell receptor beta chains from one sample, sequenced in a study of T cell responses to AZD1222 COVID-19 vaccine. Using immunoSEQ multiplex PCR, the repertoire was profiled, and TCRdb retains in-frame clones only, with some absent. The sample lists a few hundred thousand clones, approximately 93% occurring once. Sequencing was performed on peripheral blood, taken on day 0 of AZD1222 vaccination. All receptors come from an adult in good health. The CDR3 runs from the conserved cysteine through the conserved F or W. A D gene is named only where the DNA matches it firmly.

>TRBD1|TRBJ1-6|TRBV28
TGTGCCAGCCGGATACCACAGGGGGGTGGTTCACCCCTCCACTTT
CASRIPQGGGSPLHF
>TRBD2|TRBJ2-3|TRBV4-3
TGCGCCAGCAGCCAAGTGTGGTTACGAGCGGGAAACACAGATACGCAGTATTTT
CASSQVWLRAGNTDTQYF
>TRBD2|TRBJ2-1|TRBV13
TGTGCCAGCAGCTTAGGAGAGATAGCGGGGTCCTACAATGAGCAGTTCTTC
CASSLGEIAGSYNEQFF
>TRBD2|TRBJ2-5|TRBV15
TGTGCCACCAGCAGAGGCGGGACTAGCGGGAGTCTCCAAGAGACCCAGTACTTC
CATSRGGTSGSLQETQYF
>-|TRBJ2-4|TRBV28
TGTGCCAGCAGGCCTTCGGGACCGCGTCTAGGTCAGTACTTC
CASRPSGPRLGQYF
>-|TRBJ1-1|TRBV6-5
TGTGCCAGCAGACCCGGGAGGGTGAACACTGAAGCTTTCTTT
CASRPGRVNTEAFF
>TRBD1|TRBJ2-3|TRBV28
TGTGCCAGCAGTTTGGCAGGGGGCGCGGAATATACGCAGTATTTT
CASSLAGGAEYTQYF
>TRBD1|TRBJ1-2|TRBV5-1
TGCGCCAGCAGGGGGACAGGGTCTGGCTACACCTTC
CASRGTGSGYTF
>TRBD1|TRBJ2-3|TRBV3-1/TRBV3-2
TGTGCCAGCAGCCAAGATTTCCTTGCGGCAGGGGGACGAATAGATACGCAGTATTTT
CASSQDFLAAGGRIDTQYF
>TRBD1|TRBJ1-1|TRBV27
TGTGCCAGCAGTCCAAGACAGGGGGCGGACACTGAAGCTTTCTTT
CASSPRQGADTEAFF